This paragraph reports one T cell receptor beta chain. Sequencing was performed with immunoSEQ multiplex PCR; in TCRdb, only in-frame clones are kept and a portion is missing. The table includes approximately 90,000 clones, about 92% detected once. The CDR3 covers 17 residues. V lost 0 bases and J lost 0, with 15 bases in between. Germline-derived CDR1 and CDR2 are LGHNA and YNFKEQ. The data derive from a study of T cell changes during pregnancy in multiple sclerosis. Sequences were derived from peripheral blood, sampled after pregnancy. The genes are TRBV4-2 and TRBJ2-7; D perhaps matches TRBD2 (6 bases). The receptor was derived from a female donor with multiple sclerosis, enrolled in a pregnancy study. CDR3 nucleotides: TGTGCCAGCAGCCAAGACCCGCTAGCGCGAAGCTCCTACGAGCAGTACTTC. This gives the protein CASSQDPLARSSYEQYF.